These 4 T cell receptor beta chains came from one sample sequenced in a study of liver allograft versus peripheral blood T cells. On the study more broadly: Transplanted-liver T cell receptor repertoires were compared with recipients' peripheral blood repertoires.

TCRdb used MiXCR to reprocess the reads, holding one entry per CDR3 protein. Among over 10,000 distinct CDR3 sequences, under 20% were seen once, and the ten largest hold approximately 2%. These TCRs come from a human patient who had a liver transplant. Some of the T cells may derive from the graft donor.

The chain employs TRBV29-1 and TRBJ1-1, with no clear D. From germline, CDR1 is SQVTM and CDR2 ANQGSEA. CDR3 length equals 11 residues. V was clipped by 7 bases and J by 9 bases, with 15 bases between them. The CDR3 loop reads CSAGPTMKAFF. CDR3 nucleotides: TGCAGCGCCGGGCCGACTATGAAAGCTTTCTTT.

V gene TRBV15 combines with J gene TRBJ1-1; TRBD1 agrees at 9 bases. J gave up 1 base and V 3 bases, and 0 bases lay outside the gene matches. The germline V gene has CDR1 LNHNV and CDR2 YYDKDF (reference sequence). The CDR3 covers 14 residues. CDR3 coding DNA: TGTGCCACCAGCAGGGGACAGGGGAACACTGAAGCTTTCTTT. Amino acid sequence: CATSRGQGNTEAFF.

This clonotype was picked up many times. The V call is TRBV24-1, the J call TRBJ2-1; a weak D match, TRBD2 (6 bases). CDR1 is KGHDR, CDR2 SFDVKD, per germline. Trimming left V 3 bases short and J 0 bases short, with 8 bases between. This CDR3 contains 15 residues. The CDR3 sequence: CATSDHGSSYNEQFF. In nucleotides, the CDR3 is TGTGCCACCAGTGATCACGGGAGCTCCTACAATGAGCAGTTCTTC.

In its sample, this clonotype ranks as medium-sized. This rearrangement joins TRBV24-1 to TRBJ2-3; maybe TRBD1 (6 bases). V shed 7 bases and J shed 0 bases, with 10 bases lying between them. The CDR3 is 14 amino acids. Germline V gives CDR1 KGHDR, CDR2 SFDVKD. The CDR3 region is CATSRGLSTDTQYF. Written as DNA, the CDR3 is TGTGCCACCAGCAGGGGTCTTAGCACAGATACGCAGTATTTT.